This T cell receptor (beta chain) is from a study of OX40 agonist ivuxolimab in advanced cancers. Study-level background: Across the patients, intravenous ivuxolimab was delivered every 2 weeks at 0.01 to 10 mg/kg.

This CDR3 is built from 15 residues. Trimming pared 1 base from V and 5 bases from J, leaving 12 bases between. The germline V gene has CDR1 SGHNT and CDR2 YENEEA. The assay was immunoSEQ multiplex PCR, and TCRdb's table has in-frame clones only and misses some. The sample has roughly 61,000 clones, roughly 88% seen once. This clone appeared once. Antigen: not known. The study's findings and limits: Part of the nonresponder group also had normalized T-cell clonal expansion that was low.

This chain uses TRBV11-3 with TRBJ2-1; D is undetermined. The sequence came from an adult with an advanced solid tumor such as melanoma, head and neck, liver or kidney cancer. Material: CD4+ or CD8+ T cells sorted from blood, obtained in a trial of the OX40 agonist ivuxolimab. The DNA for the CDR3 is TGTGCCAGCAGCTTAGGAACCACCTTGAACAATGAGCAGTTCTTC. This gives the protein CASSLGTTLNNEQFF.